The clone carrying this T cell receptor beta chain was counted only a few times. CDR1 is LGHNT, CDR2 FRNRAP, per germline. The V and J ends lost 4 bases and 7 bases, in that order; junction bases with no gene match: 6. The CDR3 runs 13 residues. These data come from a study of T cell repertoires in cytomegalovirus infection. A single record per CDR3 protein comes from TCRdb applying MiXCR to the reads. The top ten clones hold approximately 30% of a sample with 200,000 or so distinct CDR3 sequences, about 30% of them seen once. The TCR was taken from a human donor in good health (CMV status not recorded). Some clones in this sample may be carry-over from other donors' samples. The sample taken for sequencing was PBMCs. The J gene is TRBJ1-1, the V gene TRBV12-5, with TRBD1 matching over 7 bases. The CDR3 DNA reads as TGTGCTAGTGGTTGGCGGGACAGAGATGAAGCTTTCTTT. It codes for CASGWRDRDEAFF. Using reference TRBV12-5 and TRBJ1-1 for the parts outside the CDR3, the full variable domain is DARVTQTPRHKVTEMGQEVTMRCQPILGHNTVFWYRQTMMQGLELLAYFRNRAPLDDSGMPKDRFSAEMPDATLATLKIQPSEPRDSAVYFCASGWRDRDEAFFGQGTRLTVV.